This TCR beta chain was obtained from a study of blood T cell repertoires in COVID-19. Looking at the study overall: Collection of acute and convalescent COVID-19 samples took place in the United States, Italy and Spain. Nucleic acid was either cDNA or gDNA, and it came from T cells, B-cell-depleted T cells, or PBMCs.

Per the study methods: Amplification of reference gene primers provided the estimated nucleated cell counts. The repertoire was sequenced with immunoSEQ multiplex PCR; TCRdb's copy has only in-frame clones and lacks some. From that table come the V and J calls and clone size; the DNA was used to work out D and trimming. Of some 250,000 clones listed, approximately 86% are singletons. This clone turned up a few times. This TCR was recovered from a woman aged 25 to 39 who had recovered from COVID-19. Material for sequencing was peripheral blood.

In nucleotides, the CDR3 is TGTGCCAGCAGCTTAGGGGGGGATGGCTACACCTTC. This gives the protein CASSLGGDGYTF. The rearrangement uses TRBV11-2 and TRBJ1-2; possibly TRBD1 for D (5 bases). Germline assignment: CDR1 SGHAT and CDR2 FQNNGV. Between the trimmed V and J ends, which lost 1 base and 6 bases, there was a span of 6 bases. The CDR3 has 12 residues.